This T cell receptor beta chain was profiled in a study of response to subunit inactivated influenza vaccine. About this clonotype itself: Antigen unknown.

TCRdb analysed the RT-PCR reads with MiXCR anew, one entry per CDR3 protein. The repertoire holds about 160,000 distinct CDR3 sequences, with roughly a tenth as singletons. Study outcomes and limitations: Each seasonal flu vaccination may recruit only limited new T cells, authors suggested.

This clonotype was sampled from a man between 50 and 59 years old who received an inactivated influenza vaccine. The material sequenced was non-naive T cells sorted from PBMCs, taken 45 days after vaccination.

CDR3 protein: CASSAQEREDTQYF. For the CDR3, the DNA is TGTGCCAGCAGCGCGCAGGAGAGAGAAGATACGCAGTATTTT. The chain joins TRBV7-2 to TRBJ2-3; D gene ambiguous. CDR1 and CDR2 (germline): SGHTA, FQGNSA. The V end was cut by 5 bases, the J end by 5 bases, with 14 bases between. The CDR3 extends over 14 amino acids.